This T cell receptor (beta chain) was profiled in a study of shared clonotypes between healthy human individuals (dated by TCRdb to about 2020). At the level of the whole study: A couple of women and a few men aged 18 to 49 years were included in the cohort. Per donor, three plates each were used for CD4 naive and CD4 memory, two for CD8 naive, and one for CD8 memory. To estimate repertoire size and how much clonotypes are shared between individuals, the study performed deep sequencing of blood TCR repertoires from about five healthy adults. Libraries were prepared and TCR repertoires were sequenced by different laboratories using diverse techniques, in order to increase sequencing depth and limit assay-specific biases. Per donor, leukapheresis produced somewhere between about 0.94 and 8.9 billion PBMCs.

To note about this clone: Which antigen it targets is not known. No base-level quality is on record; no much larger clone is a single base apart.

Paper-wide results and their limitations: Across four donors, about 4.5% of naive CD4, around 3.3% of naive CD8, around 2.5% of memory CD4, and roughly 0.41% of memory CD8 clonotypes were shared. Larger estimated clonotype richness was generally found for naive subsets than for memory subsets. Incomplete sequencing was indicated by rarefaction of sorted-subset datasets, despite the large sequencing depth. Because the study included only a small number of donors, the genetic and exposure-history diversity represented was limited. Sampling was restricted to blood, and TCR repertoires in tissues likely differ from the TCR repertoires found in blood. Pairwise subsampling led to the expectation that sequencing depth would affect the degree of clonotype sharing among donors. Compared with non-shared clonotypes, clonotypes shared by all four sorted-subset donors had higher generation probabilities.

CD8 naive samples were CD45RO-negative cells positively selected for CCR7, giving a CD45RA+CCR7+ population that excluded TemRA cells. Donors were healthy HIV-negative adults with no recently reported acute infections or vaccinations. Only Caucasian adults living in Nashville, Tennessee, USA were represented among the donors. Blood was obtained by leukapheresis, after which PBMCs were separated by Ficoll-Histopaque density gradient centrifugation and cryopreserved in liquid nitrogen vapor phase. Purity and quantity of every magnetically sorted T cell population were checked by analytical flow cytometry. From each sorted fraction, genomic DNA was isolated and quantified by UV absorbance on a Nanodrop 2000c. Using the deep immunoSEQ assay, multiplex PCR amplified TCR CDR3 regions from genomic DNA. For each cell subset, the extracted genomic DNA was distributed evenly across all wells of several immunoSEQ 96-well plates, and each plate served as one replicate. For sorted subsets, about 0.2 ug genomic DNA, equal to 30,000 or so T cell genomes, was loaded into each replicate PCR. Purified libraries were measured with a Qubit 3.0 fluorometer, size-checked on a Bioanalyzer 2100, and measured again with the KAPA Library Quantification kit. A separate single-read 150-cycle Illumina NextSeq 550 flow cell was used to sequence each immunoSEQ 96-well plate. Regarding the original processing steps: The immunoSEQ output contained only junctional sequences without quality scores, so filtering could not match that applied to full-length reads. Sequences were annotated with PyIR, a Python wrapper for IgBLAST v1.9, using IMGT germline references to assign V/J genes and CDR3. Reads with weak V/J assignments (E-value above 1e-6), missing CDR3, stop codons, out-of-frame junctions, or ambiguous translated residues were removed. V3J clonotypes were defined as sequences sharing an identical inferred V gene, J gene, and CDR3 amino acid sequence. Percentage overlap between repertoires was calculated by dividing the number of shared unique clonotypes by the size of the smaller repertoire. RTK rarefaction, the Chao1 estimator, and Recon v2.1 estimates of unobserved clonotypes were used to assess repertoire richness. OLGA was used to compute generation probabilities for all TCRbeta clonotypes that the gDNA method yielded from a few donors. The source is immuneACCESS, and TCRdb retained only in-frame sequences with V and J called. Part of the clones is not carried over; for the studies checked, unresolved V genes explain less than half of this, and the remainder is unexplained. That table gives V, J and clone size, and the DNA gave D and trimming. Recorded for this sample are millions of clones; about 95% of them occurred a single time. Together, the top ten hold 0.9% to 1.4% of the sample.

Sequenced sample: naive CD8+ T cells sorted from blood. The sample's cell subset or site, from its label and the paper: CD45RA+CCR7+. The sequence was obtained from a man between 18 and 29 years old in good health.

CDR3 loop: CASSSQGWAEAFF. The base sequence is TGTGCCAGCAGTTCCCAGGGGTGGGCTGAAGCTTTCTTT. The sequence links TRBV27 to TRBJ1-1; perhaps TRBD1 is the D gene, with 6 bases matching. Trimming costs V 4 bases and J 6 bases, and their ends lie 12 bases apart. The CDR3, cysteine through phenylalanine, is 13 amino acids long. Only the CDR3 DNA stays, 39 bases, in frame from base 1. From a lookup of the germline V gene (reference sequence), CDR1 and CDR2 are MNHEY and SMNVEV.